This T cell receptor beta chain was captured by sequencing in a study of early T cells in non-severe SARS-CoV-2 infection. Across the whole study: The input, bulk RNA from unsorted whole blood, was sequenced, and chains were unpaired.

The protocol attached unique molecular identifiers to individual cDNA molecules. MiXCR was run by TCRdb on the 5' RACE reads, yielding one entry per CDR3 protein. This sample carries around 50,000 distinct CDR3 sequences, around 12% of them seen once, and the ten largest clones take about 3%. Germline V gene lookup returns CDR1 DFQATT and CDR2 SNEGSKA (reference sequence). This CDR3 has 15 amino acids. V lost 3 bases to trimming and J lost 5 bases; unmatched junction nucleotides: 7. Study conclusions and caveats: The matching step, a VDJdb search, favored anti-spike CD8 responses and missed private and CD4 specificities.

This clonotype was counted many times. Its antigen remains unknown. The chain combines TRBV20-1 with TRBJ2-5; TRBD1 aligns across 12 bases. The origin of this receptor is an adult who was a healthcare worker with PCR-confirmed SARS-CoV-2 infection or an uninfected control (not recorded which). The source material was whole blood. DNA for the CDR3: TGCAGTGCTAGGCGCGGGACAGGGGGCGGTGAGACCCAGTACTTC. Its translation is CSARRGTGGGETQYF.